This TCR beta chain is from a study of cytotoxic CD8 clonotypes in ibrutinib-treated CLL. The protocol was immunoSEQ multiplex PCR, while the TCRdb copy is restricted to in-frame clones and leaves out a portion. The data show approximately 200,000 clones, with approximately 72% seen just once and roughly 13% held by the top ten. The source material was PBMCs, sampled after 24 months of ibrutinib treatment. This clonotype originated in a human donor with chronic lymphocytic leukemia.

The CDR3 loop reads CSVWRGEQYF. DNA of the CDR3: TGCAGCGTCTGGAGGGGTGAGCAGTACTTC. The chain uses TRBV29-1 and TRBJ2-7, with D possibly being TRBD2 (6 bases). The CDR3 extends over 10 amino acids. Trimming pared 6 bases from V and 7 bases from J, leaving 10 bases between. The germline V gene encodes CDR1 SQVTM and CDR2 ANQGSEA.